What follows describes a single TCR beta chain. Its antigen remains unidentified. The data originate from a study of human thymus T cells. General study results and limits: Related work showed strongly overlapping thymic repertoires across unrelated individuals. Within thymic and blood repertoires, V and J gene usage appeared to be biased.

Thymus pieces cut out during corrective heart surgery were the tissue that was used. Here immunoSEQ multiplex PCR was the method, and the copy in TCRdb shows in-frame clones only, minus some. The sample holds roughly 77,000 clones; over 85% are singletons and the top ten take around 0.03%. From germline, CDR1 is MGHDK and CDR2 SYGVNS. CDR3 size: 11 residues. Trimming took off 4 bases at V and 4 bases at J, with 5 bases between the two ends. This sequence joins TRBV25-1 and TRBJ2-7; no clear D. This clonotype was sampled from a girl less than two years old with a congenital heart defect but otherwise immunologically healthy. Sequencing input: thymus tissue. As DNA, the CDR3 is TGTGCCAGCAGTGGTCCTTACGAGCAGTACTTC. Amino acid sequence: CASSGPYEQYF.